A selection of T cell receptor beta chains follows, all from one sample in a study of blood T cells in healthy people across ages. TCRdb re-called the 5' RACE reads through MiXCR, storing one row per CDR3 protein. The table records 550,000 to 750,000 distinct CDR3 sequences, roughly 21% of them present only once. Sequencing was done on a sample of blood. The receptors stem from a man in his 70s in good health. Both conserved end residues are part of each CDR3. The D gene is left open where the match is weak. Some rows have no size entry. The others give once, few or many, or a class for an expanded clone.

>TRBV28|-|-|TRBJ2-7
CASRRDEQYF
TGTGCCAGCAGAAGGGACGAGCAGTACTTC
>TRBV3-1|many|TRBD2|TRBJ2-5
CASSQDRVGGQETQYF
TGTGCCAGCAGCCAAGATAGAGTCGGGGGGCAAGAGACCCAGTACTTC
>TRBV7-2|few|-|TRBJ2-7
CASSSEVGSYEQYF
TGTGCCAGCAGCTCGGAGGTAGGCTCCTACGAGCAGTACTTC
>TRBV4-1|few|TRBD2|TRBJ2-3
CASSQEYGAVGGAQYF
TGTGCCAGCAGCCAAGAATACGGCGCGGTCGGGGGGGCGCAGTATTTT
>TRBV12-3/TRBV12-4|few|TRBD2|TRBJ2-7
CASSRTGTSGNEQYF
TGTGCCAGCAGCCGAACCGGGACTAGCGGGAACGAGCAGTACTTC
>TRBV28|-|-|TRBJ2-5
CASSLPDQETQYF
TGTGCCAGCAGTTTACCAGATCAAGAGACCCAGTACTTC
>TRBV5-6|-|TRBD2|TRBJ2-1
CASSPGGLAENEQFF
TGTGCCAGCAGCCCTGGGGGACTAGCGGAAAATGAGCAGTTCTTC
>TRBV20-1|-|TRBD2|TRBJ2-4
CSGAGLMQYF
TGCAGTGGAGCGGGGCTAATGCAGTACTTC
>TRBV20-1|few|TRBD2|TRBJ2-1
CSAKSSGRATYNEQFF
TGCAGTGCTAAAAGTAGCGGGAGGGCCACCTACAATGAGCAGTTCTTC
>TRBV12-3/TRBV12-4|-|-|TRBJ2-3
CASSSVGRRFSADTQYF
TGTGCCAGCAGTTCCGTCGGCCGTAGGTTTAGCGCAGATACGCAGTATTTT
>TRBV5-1|many|-|TRBJ2-1
CASSLEGSSYNEQFF
TGCGCCAGCAGCTTGGAAGGGAGCTCCTACAATGAGCAGTTCTTC
>TRBV5-1|-|-|TRBJ1-1
CASSPRFTLSRGDTEAFF
TGCGCCAGCAGCCCTAGATTTACACTGTCCAGGGGTGACACTGAAGCTTTCTTT
>TRBV2|-|TRBD2|TRBJ2-1
CASRRLAGDYNEQFF
TGTGCCAGCAGAAGGCTAGCGGGAGATTACAATGAGCAGTTCTTC
>TRBV12-3/TRBV12-4|many|TRBD2|TRBJ2-2
CASSWTSGSYITGELFF
TGTGCCAGCAGTTGGACTAGCGGGAGTTATATAACCGGGGAGCTGTTTTTT
>TRBV5-1|-|TRBD2|TRBJ2-2
CASSGTSGSVRELFF
TGCGCCAGCAGCGGGACTAGCGGGAGTGTCAGGGAGCTGTTTTTT
>TRBV4-3|-|-|TRBJ2-2
CASSQGVRTTAAGELFF
TGCGCCAGCAGCCAAGGGGTGCGGACCACCGCCGCCGGGGAGCTGTTTTTT
>TRBV7-3|few|TRBD2|TRBJ2-3
CASSLRGLAGSDTQYF
TGTGCCAGCAGCTTAAGGGGACTAGCGGGATCAGATACGCAGTATTTT
>TRBV5-1|-|TRBD2|TRBJ2-2
CASSTRTSCTGELFF
TGCGCCAGCAGCACTCGGACTAGCTGCACCGGGGAGCTGTTTTTT
>TRBV12-3/TRBV12-4|-|TRBD1|TRBJ2-7
CASSLSLQGLYF
TGTGCCAGCAGTTTGTCCCTACAGGGGCTGTACTTC
>TRBV12-3/TRBV12-4|few|TRBD2|TRBJ2-1
CASGLRGGVYEQFF
TGTGCCAGCGGCTTGAGGGGAGGGGTATACGAGCAGTTCTTC
>TRBV10-3|-|TRBD2|TRBJ2-2
CAISDSGLAGGELFF
TGTGCCATCAGTGACTCGGGACTAGCTGGCGGGGAGCTGTTTTTT
>TRBV11-3|-|-|TRBJ1-3
CASSLGRGPGNTIYF
TGTGCCAGCAGCTTAGGTCGGGGGCCTGGAAACACCATATATTTT
>TRBV4-3|few|TRBD1|TRBJ2-2
CASSRDQGATGELFF
TGCGCCAGCAGCCGAGACCAGGGGGCGACCGGGGAGCTGTTTTTT
>TRBV20-1|-|-|TRBJ2-7
CSARADTYEQYF
TGCAGTGCTAGGGCGGATACCTACGAGCAGTACTTC
>TRBV5-1|many|TRBD1|TRBJ1-1
CASSLEGRGNTEAFF
TGCGCCAGCAGCTTGGAGGGCAGGGGGAATACTGAAGCTTTCTTT
>TRBV6-5|few|TRBD2|TRBJ2-5
CASSYSNEGTKSGKGAETQYF
TGTGCCAGCAGTTACTCGAACGAGGGAACTAAAAGCGGGAAGGGAGCAGAGACCCAGTACTTC
>TRBV5-1|few|-|TRBJ2-5
CASKTKGNLEETQYF
TGCGCCAGCAAGACGAAAGGGAACTTGGAGGAGACCCAGTACTTC
>TRBV20-1|-|TRBD2|TRBJ2-7
CSARDRLAGDGSYEQYF
TGCAGTGCTAGAGATCGACTAGCGGGAGACGGCTCTTACGAGCAGTACTTC
>TRBV6-1|-|TRBD1|TRBJ1-5
CASSERGQGAFGNQPQHF
TGTGCCAGCAGTGAGCGGGGACAGGGGGCATTTGGCAATCAGCCCCAGCATTTT
>TRBV6-5|few|-|TRBJ2-1
CASRPTSSYNEQFF
TGTGCCAGCAGGCCTACTAGCTCCTACAATGAGCAGTTCTTC
>TRBV29-1|few|-|TRBJ1-2
CSVEDPENYGYTF
TGCAGCGTTGAAGATCCAGAAAACTATGGCTACACCTTC
>TRBV7-2|many|-|TRBJ2-7
CASSLGGRTYEQYF
TGTGCCAGCAGCTTGGGGGGACGAACCTACGAGCAGTACTTC
>TRBV29-1|-|-|TRBJ1-1
CSAHGSMNTEAFF
TGCAGCGCCCACGGCAGTATGAACACTGAAGCTTTCTTT
>TRBV7-6|-|TRBD2|TRBJ2-7
CASSLERENYEQYF
TGTGCCAGCAGCTTAGAGCGGGAGAACTACGAGCAGTACTTC
>TRBV9|-|-|TRBJ2-3
CASSAIFADTQYF
TGTGCCAGCAGCGCGATCTTTGCGGATACGCAGTATTTT
>TRBV5-1|-|-|TRBJ2-5
CASSYGTLQETQYF
TGCGCCAGCAGCTACGGGACCCTGCAAGAGACCCAGTACTTC
>TRBV7-3|few|-|TRBJ2-2
CASSLRPSGQRTGELFF
TGTGCCAGCAGCTTACGGCCATCGGGACAAAGAACCGGGGAGCTGTTTTTT
>TRBV5-1|once|TRBD1|TRBJ1-1
CASSFTWDRGGTEAFF
TGCGCCAGCAGCTTCACTTGGGACAGGGGGGGCACTGAAGCTTTCTTT
>TRBV7-9|-|-|TRBJ2-3
CASSFGTEMQYF
TGTGCCAGCAGTTTCGGGACTGAGATGCAGTATTTT
>TRBV7-2|-|-|TRBJ2-3
CASSPRDGTDTQYF
TGTGCCAGCAGCCCCCGGGACGGCACAGATACGCAGTATTTT
>TRBV10-3|-|TRBD2|TRBJ2-1
CAISPGLEPGNEQFF
TGTGCCATCAGTCCCGGACTAGAGCCGGGCAATGAGCAGTTCTTC
>TRBV3-1|-|-|TRBJ2-7
CASSRTQGPYEQYF
TGTGCCAGCAGCCGAACGCAGGGTCCTTACGAGCAGTACTTC